Shown below are 4 T cell receptor beta chains from a single sample sequenced in a study of monozygotic twins with inflammatory bowel disease. TCRdb reprocessed the 5' RACE reads and stores each CDR3 protein as one record, lacking DNA. This sample's table reports approximately 400,000 distinct CDR3 sequences. Specimen: blood. Receptors originate from a human donor with ulcerative colitis or Crohn's disease, or a healthy co-twin of an affected twin (not recorded which).

The rearrangement joins TRBV4-1 to TRBJ2-3; TCRdb's D call of TRBD2 is untestable without DNA. Germline V CDR1 and CDR2: MGHRA, YSYEKL. This CDR3 spans 17 amino acids. The CDR3 protein is CASSLGLAGASTDTQYF.

The genes are TRBV5-4 and TRBJ2-3; TCRdb lists TRBD2, though no DNA is available to test this call. The CDR3 runs 18 residues. Looked up from germline, CDR1 is SGHNT and CDR2 is YYREEE (reference sequence). CDR3 amino acids: CASSLGLAGGPTTDTQYF.

The chain has TRBV28 and TRBJ2-1. This CDR3 is built from 14 residues. Germline CDR1 reads MDHEN; CDR2 reads SYDVKM. The CDR3 spells CASSLIQDYNEQFF.

This chain links TRBV5-4 with TRBJ2-1. The CDR3 runs to 16 residues. CDR1 is SGHNT and CDR2 is YYREEE in the germline V gene (reference sequence). The CDR3 is CASSDRLNHPYNEQFF. Complete variable domain (other parts from reference TRBV5-4 and TRBJ2-1): ETGVTQSPTHLIKTRGQQVTLRCSSQSGHNTVSWYQQALGQGPQFIFQYYREEENGRGNFPPRFSGLQFPNYSSELNVNALELDDSALYLCASSDRLNHPYNEQFFGPGTRLTVL.